This T cell receptor beta chain appears in the sequencing data of a study of shared clonotypes between healthy human individuals. Trimming removed 1 base from V and 2 bases from J, with 5 bases in between. Germline V gene data show CDR1 as SEHNR and CDR2 as FQNEAQ (reference sequence). CDR3 length: 13 amino acids. In the original processing: ImmunoSEQ output lacked quality scores and full-length reads, limiting matched filtering. Here immunoSEQ multiplex PCR was the method, and the copy in TCRdb shows in-frame clones only, minus some. The DNA gave D and trimming, while V, J and clone size come from that table. The repertoire holds more than 150,000 clones, with over 50% as singletons.

The source material was memory CD4+ T cells sorted from blood. Subset indicated: CD45RA-negative fraction. V usage is TRBV7-9 and J usage is TRBJ1-2; D is uncertain. The sequence came from a man younger than 40 in good health. Here the CDR3 reads CASSLVVNYGYTF. CDR3 bases: TGTGCCAGCAGCTTAGTGGTAAACTATGGCTACACCTTC.